These 30 T cell receptor beta chains were all obtained from the same sample, sequenced in a study of shared T cell receptors in the human thymus. Generated by immunoSEQ multiplex PCR, the TCRdb table keeps only in-frame clones and is missing some. The sample contains more than 550,000 clones, over 75% of which appear only once. The same data also contributed to another study, on human thymus T cells.

Sequencing used thymocytes. The source is a girl under three years old with a congenital heart defect.

This sequence joins TRBV28 and TRBJ1-1; 8 bases map to TRBD1. This CDR3 is built from 14 residues. CDR1 is MDHEN, CDR2 SYDVKM, per germline. V lost 6 bases and J lost 5; bases outside the gene matches: 8. CDR3 region: CASRLDREVTEAFF. As DNA, the CDR3 is TGTGCCAGCAGGTTGGACAGGGAGGTGACTGAAGCTTTCTTT. Full variable domain (outside the CDR3, taken from reference TRBV28 and TRBJ1-1): DVKVTQSSRYLVKRTGEKVFLECVQDMDHENMFWYRQDPGLGLRLIYFSYDVKMKEKGDIPEGYSVSREKKERFSLILESASTNQTSMYLCASRLDREVTEAFFGQGTRLTVV.

This clone occurred once. CDR3 residues: CASSARRGGHTSTDTQYF. The CDR3 coding sequence is TGTGCCAGCAGCGCAAGACGGGGGGGCCACACTAGCACAGATACGCAGTATTTT. The genes are TRBV2 and TRBJ2-3; the match to TRBD2 covers 8 bases. Germline V gene data show CDR1 as SNHLY and CDR2 as FYNNEI. This CDR3 comprises 18 residues. The trim removed 6 bases at V and 0 bases at J, leaving 14 bases unmatched.

V and J are TRBV29-1 and TRBJ1-2, with a possible D match to TRBD1 (5 bases). Germline CDR1 is SQVTM and CDR2 is ANQGSEA. V shed 4 bases and J shed 4 bases, with 13 bases lying between them. The length of the CDR3 is 13 residues. The CDR3 nucleotides read TGCAGCGTTGCTCCCGACGGGGGCTATGGCTACACCTTC. The encoded protein is CSVAPDGGYGYTF. Using reference TRBV29-1 and TRBJ1-2 for the parts outside the CDR3, the full variable domain is SAVISQKPSRDICQRGTSLTIQCQVDSQVTMMFWYRQQPGQSLTLIATANQGSEATYESGFVIDKFPISRPNLTFSTLTVSNMSPEDSSIYLCSVAPDGGYGYTFGSGTRLTVV.

The CDR3 DNA reads as TGTGCCACCAAAGGTACAAAGGGGCCCTACGAGCAGTACTTC. It is translated as CATKGTKGPYEQYF. The chain recombines TRBV6-1 with TRBJ2-7; a possible D gene is TRBD1 (5 bases). This CDR3 is 14 amino acids long. Trimming pared 10 bases from V and 2 bases from J, leaving 18 bases between. Germline CDR1 reads MNHNS; CDR2 reads SASEGT.

The chain employs TRBV7-8 and TRBJ1-5; a possible D gene is TRBD1 (6 bases). Germline loops: CDR1 SGHVS, CDR2 FQNEAQ. Between the trimmed V and J ends, which lost 4 bases and 9 bases, there was a span of 22 bases. The CDR3 is 16 residues long. The CDR3 region is CASSSHPGEQGLPQHF. The DNA for the CDR3 is TGTGCCAGCAGCTCTCATCCCGGGGAACAGGGCCTGCCCCAGCATTTT. Based on the CDR3 plus reference TRBV7-8 and TRBJ1-5, the full variable domain is GAGVSQSPRYKVAKRGQDVALRCDPISGHVSLFWYQQALGQGPEFLTYFQNEAQLDKSGLPSDRFFAERPEGSVSTLKIQRTQQEDSAVYLCASSSHPGEQGLPQHFGDGTRLSIL.

The genes are TRBV27 and TRBJ2-3; D possibly corresponds to TRBD1 (6 bases). This CDR3 has 12 residues. V shed 7 bases and J shed 1 base, with 6 bases lying between them. The germline V gene encodes CDR1 MNHEY and CDR2 SMNVEV (reference sequence). The CDR3 DNA reads as TGTGCCAGCAAGGGGGGCACAGATACGCAGTATTTT. As protein: CASKGGTDTQYF.

This clone was recorded once. V and J are TRBV7-2 and TRBJ2-7; TRBD1 is a possible D gene (5 bases). In germline, CDR1 is SGHTA, CDR2 FQGNSA. The CDR3 is made up of 12 amino acids. V was pared by 4 bases and J by 7 bases, with 11 bases between. The CDR3 protein is CASSSRQTEQYF. DNA for the CDR3: TGTGCCAGCAGCTCCAGACAGACGGAGCAGTACTTC.

The CDR3 spells CASRRGGNSPLHF. The DNA of the CDR3 is TGTGCCAGCAGGAGAGGAGGGAATTCACCCCTCCACTTT. V is TRBV28 and J is TRBJ1-6; no clear D gene. Trimming removed 6 bases from V and 7 bases from J, with 10 bases in between. The CDR3 covers 13 residues. Per germline, CDR1 MDHEN and CDR2 SYDVKM.

This chain connects TRBV27 to TRBJ1-1, with TRBD1 identical over 7 bases. After removal of 5 bases from V and 4 bases from J, the junction contained 4 bases not matched to a gene. The germline gives CDR1 MNHEY, CDR2 SMNVEV (reference sequence). There are 13 residues in the CDR3. CDR3 residues: CASSLGQVTEAFF. The CDR3 DNA reads as TGTGCCAGCAGTCTCGGACAGGTCACTGAAGCTTTCTTT.

This clone was seen only a few times. J is TRBJ1-2 and V is TRBV9; TRBD1 is a possible D gene (6 bases). Per germline, CDR1 SGDLS and CDR2 YYNGEE. This CDR3 is 15 amino acids long. V was pared by 3 bases and J by 4 bases, with 16 bases between. As DNA, the CDR3 is TGTGCCAGCAGCGAAAGGGGGGGGGCATTCTATGGCTACACCTTC. Amino acid sequence: CASSERGGAFYGYTF. Together with reference TRBV9 and TRBJ1-2, the CDR3 gives the full variable domain: DSGVTQTPKHLITATGQRVTLRCSPRSGDLSVYWYQQSLDQGLQFLIQYYNGEERAKGNILERFSAQQFPDLHSELNLSSLELGDSALYFCASSERGGAFYGYTFGSGTRLTVV.

The chain links TRBV5-4 to TRBJ1-2; D possibly corresponds to TRBD1 (6 bases). The CDR3 has 14 residues. Trimming cost V 4 bases and J 7 bases, with 17 bases left between them. Germline-derived CDR1 and CDR2 are SGHNT and YYREEE (reference sequence). The CDR3 nucleotides are TGTGCCAGCAGCGGACACAGGGAGAAAGGTGGCTACACCTTC. Protein product: CASSGHREKGGYTF.

The rearrangement links TRBV6-5 to TRBJ2-7; 7 bases agree with TRBD1. Germline CDR1 reads MNHEY; CDR2 reads SVGAGI. With 4 bases clipped from V and 2 bases from J, the junction kept 5 bases outside the gene matches. This CDR3 has 14 amino acids. CDR3 sequence reads: CASSSGQLPYEQYF. CDR3 nucleotides: TGTGCCAGCAGTTCGGGACAGCTTCCCTACGAGCAGTACTTC.

The chain carries TRBV5-6 and TRBJ2-2; D perhaps matches TRBD2 (7 bases). V lost 4 bases and J 4 bases, leaving 23 bases between the germline ends. In germline, CDR1 is SGHDT, CDR2 YYEEEE. The CDR3 is made up of 18 amino acids. This CDR3 is CASSARPGGCHSTGELFF. The CDR3 region has the DNA TGTGCCAGCAGCGCACGTCCGGGGGGCTGTCATAGCACCGGGGAGCTGTTTTTT.

The gene calls are TRBV5-1 and TRBJ2-3; no reliable D call. CDR3 length: 13 amino acids. Per germline, CDR1 SGHRS and CDR2 YFSETQ. V lost 0 bases and J lost 3, with 5 bases in between. The CDR3 region is CASSLATTDTQYF. The CDR3 DNA reads TGCGCCAGCAGCTTGGCTACTACAGATACGCAGTATTTT.

The CDR3 loop is CASSLSPVDSGNGGELFF. The CDR3 DNA sequence: TGTGCCAGCAGTTTATCCCCGGTGGATAGCGGGAATGGCGGGGAGCTGTTTTTT. The rearrangement uses TRBV27 and TRBJ2-2; 8 bases map to TRBD2. The V gene's germline CDR1 is MNHEY and CDR2 SMNVEV (reference sequence). The CDR3 extends over 18 amino acids. The trim removed 0 bases at V and 7 bases at J, leaving 13 bases unmatched.

V usage is TRBV5-6 and J usage is TRBJ2-5; D is perhaps TRBD1 (5 bases). The V end was cut by 6 bases, the J end by 5 bases, with 14 bases between. Germline V gene sequence: CDR1 SGHDT, CDR2 YYEEEE. CDR3 length: 13 amino acids. The CDR3 DNA is TGTGCCAGCACCCAGCACCACAGGGAGACCCAGTACTTC. The encoded protein is CASTQHHRETQYF.

The chain is built from TRBV9 and TRBJ1-6; D might be TRBD1 (6 bases). CDR3 length equals 15 residues. V gave up 4 bases and J gave up 7 bases, with 15 bases separating them. CDR1 is SGDLS, CDR2 YYNGEE, per germline. CDR3 nucleotides: TGTGCCAGCAGCCAGAACCCAGGGGAAAATTCACCCCTCCACTTT. Translated: CASSQNPGENSPLHF.

The chain recombines TRBV10-3 with TRBJ2-7; D uncertain. V gave up 2 bases and J gave up 5 bases, with 7 bases separating them. Germline lookup yields CDR1 ENHRY and CDR2 SYGVKD. The CDR3 consists of 12 residues. CDR3 coding DNA: TGTGCCATCAGTGAGACTATCAACGAGCAGTACTTC. Protein: CAISETINEQYF.

The rearrangement uses TRBV7-2 and TRBJ2-2; 8 bases match TRBD2. V dropped 3 bases and J dropped 1; count of bases not matched to a gene: 1. This CDR3 region has 15 residues. Germline CDR1 is SGHTA and CDR2 is FQGNSA. CDR3 sequence: CASSFLAGNTGELFF. In DNA, the CDR3 is TGTGCCAGCAGCTTTCTAGCGGGGAACACCGGGGAGCTGTTTTTT.

The chain links TRBV7-9 to TRBJ1-1; D not certain. Germline V lookup: CDR1 SEHNR, CDR2 FQNEAQ (reference sequence). This CDR3 is 15 amino acids long. V lost 1 base, J lost 1 base, and 10 bases lay in between. The CDR3 is CASSLVSESNTEAFF. CDR3 in DNA: TGTGCCAGCAGCTTAGTTTCTGAGTCGAACACTGAAGCTTTCTTT.

This chain uses TRBV28 with TRBJ1-2; the D is unclear. Trimming shortened V by 3 bases and J by 6 bases, and 5 bases separated the two germline ends. The CDR3 is made up of 11 amino acids. The germline gives CDR1 MDHEN, CDR2 SYDVKM. CDR3 in amino acids: CASSFPNGYTF. As DNA, the CDR3 is TGTGCCAGCAGTTTCCCCAATGGCTACACCTTC.

This clone was seen a handful of times. The chain has TRBV6-4 and TRBJ2-4, with D uncertain. This CDR3 region has 16 residues. The V gene lost 6 bases and the J gene lost 0 bases, with 15 bases spanning the gap. In germline, CDR1 is MRHNA, CDR2 SNTAGT. For the CDR3, the DNA is TGTGCCAGCAGCCCGACTGATCAACTAGCCAAAAACATTCAGTACTTC. It yields the protein CASSPTDQLAKNIQYF.

This clone is a singleton in its sample. CDR3 sequence (DNA): TGTGCCAGCAGATTACAGGGGTATGGCTACACCTTC. This gives the protein CASRLQGYGYTF. The chain recombines TRBV11-2 with TRBJ1-2, with 7 bases lining up with TRBD1. CDR1 and CDR2 (germline): SGHAT, FQNNGV. V lost 6 bases, J lost 5 bases, and 3 bases stayed unmatched. The CDR3 consists of 12 residues.

The chain employs TRBV19 and TRBJ2-1; TRBD1 aligns across 8 bases. Germline assignment: CDR1 LNHDA and CDR2 SQIVND (reference sequence). V gave up 7 bases and J gave up 2 bases; unmatched junction bases: 13. CDR3 length: 17 amino acids. CDR3 sequence: CASNERTGRPTYNEQFF. The CDR3 DNA sequence: TGTGCCAGTAACGAGAGGACAGGGAGGCCTACCTACAATGAGCAGTTCTTC.

The V call is TRBV19, the J call TRBJ1-2; D gene ambiguous. Germline CDR1 reads LNHDA; CDR2 reads SQIVND (reference sequence). V gave up 4 bases and J gave up 7 bases, with 16 bases separating them. This CDR3 is built from 14 residues. In DNA, the CDR3 is TGTGCCAGTAGTAACCGGTTTGGAGTCTCTGGCTACACCTTC. The encoded protein is CASSNRFGVSGYTF. Together with reference TRBV19 and TRBJ1-2, the CDR3 gives the full variable domain: DGGITQSPKYLFRKEGQNVTLSCEQNLNHDAMYWYRQDPGQGLRLIYYSQIVNDFQKGDIAEGYSVSREKKESFPLTVTSAQKNPTAFYLCASSNRFGVSGYTFGSGTRLTVV.

CDR3 sequence: CASSLVGRDQPQHF. Written as DNA, the CDR3 is TGTGCCAGCAGCTTAGTCGGTCGGGATCAGCCCCAGCATTTT. This chain connects TRBV11-2 to TRBJ1-5, with unresolved D. V was trimmed by 1 base and J by 5 bases, leaving 9 bases between them. Germline-derived CDR1 and CDR2 are SGHAT and FQNNGV. The CDR3 totals 14 residues.

This chain uses TRBV2 with TRBJ2-1, with TRBD1 matching over 8 bases. The CDR3 contains 16 residues. The germline V gene encodes CDR1 SNHLY and CDR2 FYNNEI. The V segment lost 0 bases and the J segment 4 bases; nucleotides outside the gene matches: 5. The DNA of the CDR3 is TGTGCCAGCAGTGAAGCCCGGACAGGGCCTTACAATGAGCAGTTCTTC. Translation gives CASSEARTGPYNEQFF.

The V and J genes are TRBV6-5 and TRBJ2-1; no definite D call. The ends were cut back, 0 bases at V and 12 bases at J, with 15 bases in the middle. Germline-derived CDR1 and CDR2 are MNHEY and SVGAGI. The CDR3 sequence is 14 residues long. The CDR3 DNA reads as TGTGCCAGCAGTTACTCTTCCCCAAGTCGGTGGCAGTTCTTC. Amino acid sequence: CASSYSSPSRWQFF.

On this clone itself: The same CDR3 can be traced to other DNA sequences in this sample. CDR3 residues: CASSVEGGDTEAFF. As DNA, the CDR3 is TGTGCCAGCAGCGTAGAAGGGGGGGACACTGAAGCTTTCTTT. The V and J genes are TRBV9 and TRBJ1-1; a possible D gene is TRBD1 (6 bases). V lost 0 bases, J lost 3 bases, and 9 bases lay in between. The CDR3 length is 14 residues. Germline lookup yields CDR1 SGDLS and CDR2 YYNGEE. The variable domain in full, completed from reference TRBV9 and TRBJ1-1, reads DSGVTQTPKHLITATGQRVTLRCSPRSGDLSVYWYQQSLDQGLQFLIQYYNGEERAKGNILERFSAQQFPDLHSELNLSSLELGDSALYFCASSVEGGDTEAFFGQGTRLTVV.

The rearrangement joins TRBV21-1 to TRBJ1-2; TRBD1 is taken as the D call from the table, unchecked against the DNA. TRBV21-1 is shown as a pseudogene. CDR3 length equals 17 residues. CDR3 residues: CASSKGTGTGTNYGYTF. Written as DNA, the CDR3 is TGTGCCAGCAGCAAAGGGACCGGGACAGGAACCAACTATGGCTACACCTTC.